This T cell receptor beta chain was observed in a study of cytomegalovirus exposure and HLA in healthy donors. Study observations and caveats: According to reports, the classifier identified cytomegalovirus status with high specificity and sensitivity. When the data were analyzed later, several of the most significant clusters appeared to be linked to common viral pathogens.

Amplification used 60 Vbeta primers and 13 Jbeta primers. Source study methods: An analysis performed later counted about 80 million unique TCR beta chains (roughly 10 million of them shared). TCRdb's table, derived via immunoSEQ multiplex PCR, lists solely in-frame clones and lacks some. V, J and clone size were drawn from that table, and D and trimming were deduced from the DNA. This sample contains approximately 150,000 clones. Germline lookup yields CDR1 SGHTA and CDR2 FQGNSA. V lost 2 bases, J lost 3 bases, and 5 bases lay in between. The CDR3 runs to 14 residues. As regards this clone: Its antigen is not identified.

Donors sampled were nominally healthy, though unrecorded immune exposures were likely. The material sequenced was PBMCs. The chain couples TRBV7-2 to TRBJ1-6; no reliable D call. The receptor was isolated from a middle-aged woman in good health and CMV-seronegative. In DNA, the CDR3 is TGTGCCAGCAGCTTACCCTACTATAATTCACCCCTCCACTTT. As protein: CASSLPYYNSPLHF.